The subject of this entry is one TCR beta chain. This sample is drawn from a study of cytomegalovirus exposure and HLA in healthy donors. Researchers ran the PCR with 60 Vbeta and 13 Jbeta primers. Some clones are missing from TCRdb's copy, which holds only in-frame ones; the method was immunoSEQ multiplex PCR. The sample records some 130,000 clones, 75% to 85% being singletons. The CDR3 covers 12 residues. The receptor was isolated from a male donor in good health and CMV-seronegative. Sequenced input: PBMCs. The rearrangement joins TRBV21-1 to TRBJ1-5; no DNA check was done on the table's D call, TRBD1. TRBV21-1 represents a pseudogene. CDR3 amino acids: CASLPQAQPQHF. The CDR3 nucleotides are TGTGCCAGCTTGCCCCAGGCTCAGCCCCAGCATTTT.